The rows below give T cell receptor beta chains drawn from one sample of a study of T-cell memory formation after mild COVID-19. One entry per CDR3 protein results from TCRdb running MiXCR on the 5' RACE reads. The data show roughly 120,000 distinct CDR3 sequences, with approximately 16% seen just once and roughly 13% held by the top ten. Sample: PBMCs or a T cell subset sorted from them (not recorded which). Receptors were obtained from an adult woman who had mild COVID-19 (a few samples of this study predate the infection). Cell type and time point are not known. CDR3s include the opening cysteine and the closing phenylalanine or tryptophan. A D gene is named only where the DNA matches it firmly. Rows give clone size only sometimes, using once, few, many, or a class for an expanded clone.

>-|TRBJ2-7|TRBV7-9|TRBD1
TGTGCCAGCAGCTCGACAGGGAAGCAGTACTTC
CASSSTGKQYF
>-|TRBJ1-1|TRBV7-6|-
TGTGCCAGCAGCTCAGGTAATTCGATGAACACTGAAGCTTTCTTT
CASSSGNSMNTEAFF
>few|TRBJ2-1|TRBV4-1|TRBD2
TGCGCCAGCAGCCAGACGGGTTTACTAGCGGGGGGGCGTAGTGAGCAGTTCTTC
CASSQTGLLAGGRSEQFF
>few|TRBJ1-2|TRBV24-1|-
TGTGCCACCAGTGACCCTCGCTCCCGAGGGGGCTACACCTTC
CATSDPRSRGGYTF
>-|TRBJ2-1|TRBV11-2|TRBD2
TGTGCCAGCAGCCACCCACGGACTAGCGGGGGGGCCTACAATGAGCAGTTCTTC
CASSHPRTSGGAYNEQFF
>-|TRBJ2-1|TRBV11-2|-
TGTGCCAGCAGCTTAATAGGTAGTGAGCAGTTCTTC
CASSLIGSEQFF
>-|TRBJ2-7|TRBV6-5|-
TGTGCCAGCAGTGCATCCAGGGGAGGCGAGCAGTACTTC
CASSASRGGEQYF
>-|TRBJ2-7|TRBV5-1|TRBD2
TGCGCCAGCAGGGCGGGGGCCTACGAGCAGTACTTC
CASRAGAYEQYF
>-|TRBJ1-5|TRBV6-2/TRBV6-3|-
TGTGCCAGCAGCAGGGGCAATTATCAGCCCCAGCATTTT
CASSRGNYQPQHF
>few|TRBJ2-3|TRBV27|-
TGTGCCAGCAGTTTATTCGGCAGGACCACAGATACGCAGTATTTT
CASSLFGRTTDTQYF
>few|TRBJ1-2|TRBV3-1|-
TGTGCCAGCAGCCCCCCCAGTGTTCTGGGAGCTGGCTACACCTTC
CASSPPSVLGAGYTF
>many|TRBJ2-7|TRBV5-1|-
TGCGCCAGCAGCTTGGAAAGTTTAGGGGGGTACGAGCAGTACTTC
CASSLESLGGYEQYF
>-|TRBJ2-5|TRBV15|TRBD2
TGTGCCACCAGCCGCGGGGGGGCCGTCCAAGAGACCCAGTACTTC
CATSRGGAVQETQYF
>-|TRBJ2-1|TRBV11-3|-
TGTGCCAGCAGCGCCCTAGCGCGCCGGGCGGGAAGCTCCTACAATGAGCAGTTCTTC
CASSALARRAGSSYNEQFF
>few|TRBJ2-7|TRBV6-1|TRBD2
TGTGCCAGCAGTGAAGGGGGGGGAAGCTCCTACGAGCAGTACTTC
CASSEGGGSSYEQYF
>-|TRBJ1-6|TRBV12-3/TRBV12-4|-
TGTGCCACCGGAAAAGGTTATTCACCCCTCCACTTT
CATGKGYSPLHF
>few|TRBJ2-3|TRBV5-1|-
TGCGCCAGCAGCATCGGGACCACCACAGATACGCAGTATTTT
CASSIGTTTDTQYF
>few|TRBJ2-7|TRBV30|TRBD2
TGTGCCTGGAGTGTGGCGGGGGGGTCCTACGAGCAGTACTTC
CAWSVAGGSYEQYF
>-|TRBJ2-7|TRBV7-9|-
TGTGCCAGCAGCTCCCCGGGACGGTTAATCTACGAGCAGTACTTC
CASSSPGRLIYEQYF
>-|TRBJ2-1|TRBV7-6|TRBD2
TGTGCCAGCAGCCCCAGGACTAGCGGGGGGAATGAGCAGTTCTTC
CASSPRTSGGNEQFF
>few|TRBJ2-1|TRBV7-2|TRBD2
TGTGCCAGCAGCTTAGTACTAGCGGATGAGCAGTTCTTC
CASSLVLADEQFF
>-|TRBJ1-5|TRBV7-9|-
TGTGCCAGCAGCTTAGTGGGGGGAAGCAATCAGCCCCAGCATTTT
CASSLVGGSNQPQHF
>-|TRBJ1-2|TRBV10-3|-
TGTGCCATCCTACGCGTCGGGGTGGATGGCTACACCTTC
CAILRVGVDGYTF
>once|TRBJ2-1|TRBV7-2|TRBD2
TGTGCCAGCAGCTTATTCGGGGGGGCCGGGTACAATGAGCAGTTCTTC
CASSLFGGAGYNEQFF
>few|TRBJ2-7|TRBV7-9|TRBD2
TGTGCCAGCAGCCCTTGGGGACTAGCCGGCTACGAGCAGTACTTC
CASSPWGLAGYEQYF
>few|TRBJ2-3|TRBV27|TRBD2
TGTGCCAGCGAAGAGGCTAGCGGGGGGCGATATACGCAGTATTTT
CASEEASGGRYTQYF
>-|TRBJ2-3|TRBV9|TRBD2
TGTGCCAGCAGCGTAGCTACGGGGGGGCGAGGTGGAGATACGCAGTATTTT
CASSVATGGRGGDTQYF
>few|TRBJ1-2|TRBV7-9|-
TGTGCCAGCAGCTTAGGCCGGAGAAACTATGGCTACACCTTC
CASSLGRRNYGYTF
>few|TRBJ1-5|TRBV12-3/TRBV12-4|-
TGTGCCAGCAGTTTAAGGTCCTGGGGCAAGGATCAGCCCCAGCATTTT
CASSLRSWGKDQPQHF
>many|TRBJ1-2|TRBV6-6|-
TGTGCCAGCAGTTACTCTACAGGGAGCCGAAGTAACTATGGCTACACCTTC
CASSYSTGSRSNYGYTF
>-|TRBJ1-2|TRBV3-1|TRBD1
TGTGCCAGCAGCTCCGGCGTCAGACAGGGGTCGTACACCTTC
CASSSGVRQGSYTF
>many|TRBJ2-3|TRBV12-3/TRBV12-4|-
TGTGCCAGCAGCCGGGACATCAGCACAGATACGCAGTATTTT
CASSRDISTDTQYF
>-|TRBJ1-2|TRBV2|-
TGTGCCAGCAGTGTAAGACAGAACTATGGCTACACCTTC
CASSVRQNYGYTF
>many|TRBJ2-7|TRBV9|-
TGTGCCAGCAGCGTAGGTGGGTCCGCCTACGAGCAGTACTTC
CASSVGGSAYEQYF
>-|TRBJ2-5|TRBV10-3|-
TGTGCCTCATCGGGGGGCAACCTGGGAGAGACCCAGTACTTC
CASSGGNLGETQYF
>few|TRBJ2-5|TRBV6-2/TRBV6-3|-
TGTGCCAGTGAGGGAGTGGCTGAGACCCAGTACTTC
CASEGVAETQYF
>few|TRBJ1-2|TRBV7-6|TRBD1
TGTGCCAGCAGCTTAGCGCCGGGACAGGGAGGTGGAGGCTACACCTTC
CASSLAPGQGGGGYTF
>-|TRBJ2-2|TRBV2|TRBD2
TGTGCCAGCAGTGTTGGGCGGGGGGCCAACACCGGGGAGCTGTTTTTT
CASSVGRGANTGELFF
>-|TRBJ2-1|TRBV4-1|-
TGCGCCAGCAGCCAAGTGTTCGGATCTTCCTACAATGAGCAGTTCTTC
CASSQVFGSSYNEQFF
>-|TRBJ1-1|TRBV11-2|-
TGTGCCAGCAGCTTACGGCCGGACCCGAACACTGAAGCTTTCTTT
CASSLRPDPNTEAFF
>few|TRBJ2-7|TRBV20-1|-
TGCAGTGCTAGAGTGCCTGGATTAACCTACGAGCAGTACTTC
CSARVPGLTYEQYF
>few|TRBJ1-6|TRBV25-1|TRBD1
TGTGCCAGCAGCCTTGGGACAGGGGGAATTTCACCCCTCCACTTT
CASSLGTGGISPLHF
>few|TRBJ1-1|TRBV20-1|TRBD1
TGCAGTGCTAGAGACCTGGACAGGGCGACTGAAGCTTTCTTT
CSARDLDRATEAFF
>-|TRBJ2-4|TRBV4-1|TRBD1
TGCGCCAGCAGCCAAGTTGGGACAGGGAGGAAATACATTCAGTACTTC
CASSQVGTGRKYIQYF